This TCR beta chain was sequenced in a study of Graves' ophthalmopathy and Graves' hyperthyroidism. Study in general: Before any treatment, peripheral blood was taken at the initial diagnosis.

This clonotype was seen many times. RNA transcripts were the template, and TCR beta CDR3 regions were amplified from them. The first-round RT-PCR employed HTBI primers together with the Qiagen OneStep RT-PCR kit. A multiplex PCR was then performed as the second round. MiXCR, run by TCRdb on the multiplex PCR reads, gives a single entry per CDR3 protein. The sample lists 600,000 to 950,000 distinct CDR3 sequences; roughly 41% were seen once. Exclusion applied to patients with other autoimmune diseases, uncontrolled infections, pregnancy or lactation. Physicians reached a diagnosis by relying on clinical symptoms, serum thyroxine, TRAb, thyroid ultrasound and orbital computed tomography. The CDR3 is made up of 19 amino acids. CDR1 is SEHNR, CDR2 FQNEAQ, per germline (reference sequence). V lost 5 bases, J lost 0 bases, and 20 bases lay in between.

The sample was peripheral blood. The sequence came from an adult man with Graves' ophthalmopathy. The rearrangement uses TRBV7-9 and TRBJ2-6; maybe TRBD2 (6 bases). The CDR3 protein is CASSTNRRDRSSGANVLTF. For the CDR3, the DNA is TGTGCCAGCAGCACCAACCGGCGGGACCGCTCCTCTGGGGCCAACGTCCTGACTTTC.